A single TCR beta chain is shown here with its context. Germline CDR1 and CDR2: SGHAT and FQDESV (reference sequence). The ends were cut back, 5 bases at V and 6 bases at J, with 19 bases in the middle. The CDR3 loop spans 15 amino acids. Whereas donors were nominally healthy upon sampling, unrecorded immune exposures were probable. The data were taken from a study of cytomegalovirus exposure and HLA in healthy donors. Use of 60 Vbeta and 13 Jbeta primers characterized the PCR. Per the authors' pipeline: Later, an analysis found about 80 million unique TCR beta chains, and some 10 million of these were shared. TCRdb's copy holds only in-frame clones and misses some; the assay was immunoSEQ multiplex PCR. From that table come the V and J calls and clone size; the DNA was used to work out D and trimming. The sample lists around 220,000 clones, around 83% seen once, with more than 1.3% in the top ten.

This receptor was obtained from a girl between 10 and 17 years old in good health and CMV-seronegative. The V gene is TRBV11-1, the J gene TRBJ1-1, with D possibly matching TRBD1 (6 bases). The sequenced material came from PBMCs. The CDR3 loop is CASSPPNTGIPEAFF. CDR3 bases: TGTGCCAGCAGCCCCCCAAATACAGGGATTCCTGAAGCTTTCTTT.